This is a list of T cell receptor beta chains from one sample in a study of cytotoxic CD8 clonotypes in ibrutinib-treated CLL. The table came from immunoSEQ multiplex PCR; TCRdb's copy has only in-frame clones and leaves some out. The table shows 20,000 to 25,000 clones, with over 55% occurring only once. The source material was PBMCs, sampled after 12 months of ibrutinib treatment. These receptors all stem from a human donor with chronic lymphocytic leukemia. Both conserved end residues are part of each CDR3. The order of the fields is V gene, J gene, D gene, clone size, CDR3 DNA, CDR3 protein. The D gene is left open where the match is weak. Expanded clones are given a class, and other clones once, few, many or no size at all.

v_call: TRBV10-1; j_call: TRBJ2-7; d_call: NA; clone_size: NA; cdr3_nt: TGCGCCAGCAGTGACTCCGGACCCTACGAGCAGTACTTC; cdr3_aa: CASSDSGPYEQYF
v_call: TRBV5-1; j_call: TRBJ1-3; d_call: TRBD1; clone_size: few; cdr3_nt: TGCGCCAGCAGCAAGGACAGGCCTGGAAACACCATATATTTT; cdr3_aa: CASSKDRPGNTIYF
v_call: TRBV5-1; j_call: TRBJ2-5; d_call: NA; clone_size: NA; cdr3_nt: TGCGCCAGCAGCGCTGAGGGGGGGCTGGCAGAGACCCAGTACTTC; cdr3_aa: CASSAEGGLAETQYF
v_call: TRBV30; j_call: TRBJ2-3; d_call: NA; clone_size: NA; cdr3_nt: TGTGCCTGGAGAGGGAGGCGCATGGATACGCAGTATTTT; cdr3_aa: CAWRGRRMDTQYF
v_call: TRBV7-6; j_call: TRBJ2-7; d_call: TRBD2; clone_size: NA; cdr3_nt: TGTGCCAGCAGCCCCGGGACTAGCGGGTACGAGCAGTACTTC; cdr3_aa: CASSPGTSGYEQYF
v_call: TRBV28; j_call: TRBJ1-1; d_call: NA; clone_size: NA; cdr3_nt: TGTGCCAGCAGTATCCGACAGGCTACTGAAGCTTTCTTT; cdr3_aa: CASSIRQATEAFF
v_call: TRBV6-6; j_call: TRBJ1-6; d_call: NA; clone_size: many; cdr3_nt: TGTGCCAGCAGCTCCATCGAAAAATTTTCACCCCTCCACTTT; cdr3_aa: CASSSIEKFSPLHF
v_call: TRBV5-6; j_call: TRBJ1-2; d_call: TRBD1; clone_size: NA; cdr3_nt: TGTGCCAGCAGCTTGGAGTTGGACAGGGGAGGGTTCGGCTACACCTTC; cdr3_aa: CASSLELDRGGFGYTF
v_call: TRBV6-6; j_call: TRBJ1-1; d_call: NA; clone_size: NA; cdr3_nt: TGTGCCAGCTACCCCACCGAGAACACTGAAGCTTTCTTT; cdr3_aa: CASYPTENTEAFF
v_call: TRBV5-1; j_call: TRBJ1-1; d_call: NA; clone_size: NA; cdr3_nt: TGCGCCAGCAGCTTAGGCGGGGACACTGAAGCTTTCTTT; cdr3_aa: CASSLGGDTEAFF
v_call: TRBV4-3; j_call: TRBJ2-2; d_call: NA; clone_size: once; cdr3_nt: TGCGCCAGCAGCCAAGACCTTTCGCGACCCGGGGAGCTGTTTTTT; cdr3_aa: CASSQDLSRPGELFF
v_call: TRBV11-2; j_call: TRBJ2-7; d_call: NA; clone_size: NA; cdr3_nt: TGTGCCAGCAGCTCGCACCTTGGGGGGCTTGCTGTAGAGCAGTACTTC; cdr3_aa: CASSSHLGGLAVEQYF
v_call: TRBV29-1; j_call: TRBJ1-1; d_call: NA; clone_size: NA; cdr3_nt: TGCAGCGGTTCAGGGCGACTGAACACTGAAGCTTTCTTT; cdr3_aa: CSGSGRLNTEAFF
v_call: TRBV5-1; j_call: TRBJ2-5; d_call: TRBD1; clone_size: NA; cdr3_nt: TGCGCCAGCAGCGTGACAGGGGGCCGGGAGACCCAGTACTTC; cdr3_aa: CASSVTGGRETQYF
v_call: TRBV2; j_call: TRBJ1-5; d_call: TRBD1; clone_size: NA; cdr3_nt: TGTGCCAGCAGCCAGACAGGGAATAGCAATCAGCCCCAGCATTTT; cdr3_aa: CASSQTGNSNQPQHF
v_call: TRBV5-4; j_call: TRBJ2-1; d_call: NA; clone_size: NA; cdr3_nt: TGTGCCAGCAGCTTTTTCGGGAGCGATGAGCAGTTCTTC; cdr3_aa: CASSFFGSDEQFF
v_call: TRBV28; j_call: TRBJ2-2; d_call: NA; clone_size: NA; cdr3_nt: TGTGCCAGCAGTTTAGTGGCGAACACCGGGGAGCTGTTTTTT; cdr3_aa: CASSLVANTGELFF
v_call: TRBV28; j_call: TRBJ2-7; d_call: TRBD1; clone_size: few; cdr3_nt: TGTGCCAGCAGTGTGACAGGGGCTTTGGAGCAGTACTTC; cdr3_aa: CASSVTGALEQYF
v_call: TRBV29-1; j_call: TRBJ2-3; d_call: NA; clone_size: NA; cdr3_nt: TGCAGCGTTGTTCCATCTAGCACAGATACGCAGTATTTT; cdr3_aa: CSVVPSSTDTQYF
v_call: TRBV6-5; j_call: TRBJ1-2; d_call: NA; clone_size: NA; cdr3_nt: TGTGCCAGCAGTGGCCGGGACGGCCTTTTCTATGGCTACACCTTC; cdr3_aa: CASSGRDGLFYGYTF
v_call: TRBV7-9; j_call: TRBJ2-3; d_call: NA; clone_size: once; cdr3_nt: TGTGCCAGCAGCTTAGGTACTGGGCTAGTCACAGATACGCAGTATTTT; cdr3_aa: CASSLGTGLVTDTQYF
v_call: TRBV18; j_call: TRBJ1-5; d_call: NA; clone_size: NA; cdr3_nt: TGTGCCAGCTCACTCGTACAGGGTACAGAGCCCCAGCATTTT; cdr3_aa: CASSLVQGTEPQHF
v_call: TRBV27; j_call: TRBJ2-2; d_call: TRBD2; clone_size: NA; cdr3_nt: TGTGCCAGCAGTAGGACTAGCGGACTCACCGGGGAGCTGTTTTTT; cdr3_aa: CASSRTSGLTGELFF
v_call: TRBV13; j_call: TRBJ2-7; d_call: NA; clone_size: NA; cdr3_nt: TGTGCCCTTCCCGGGACTGGCTCCTACGAGCAGTACTTC; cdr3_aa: CALPGTGSYEQYF
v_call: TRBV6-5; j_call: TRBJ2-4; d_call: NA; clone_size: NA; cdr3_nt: TGTGCCAGCAGTTACTCCCTCCAAGGTGGGGAAAACATTCAGTACTTC; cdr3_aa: CASSYSLQGGENIQYF
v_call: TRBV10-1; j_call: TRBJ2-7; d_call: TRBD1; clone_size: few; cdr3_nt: TGCGCCAGCAGTGAGGCAAGACAGGGCCCCTACGAGCAGTACTTC; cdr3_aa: CASSEARQGPYEQYF
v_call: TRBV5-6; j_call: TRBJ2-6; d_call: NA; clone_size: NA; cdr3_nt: TGTGCCAGCAGCCTACAGGGATACTCTGGGGCCAACGTCCTGACTTTC; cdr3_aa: CASSLQGYSGANVLTF
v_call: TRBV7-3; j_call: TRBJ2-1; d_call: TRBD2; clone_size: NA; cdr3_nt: TGTGCCAGCAGCTTTGAGAGGACTAGCCTGGGTCATGAGCAGTTCTTC; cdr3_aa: CASSFERTSLGHEQFF
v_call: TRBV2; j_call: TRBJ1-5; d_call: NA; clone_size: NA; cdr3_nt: TGTGCCAGCACCCGAGGGGTTGGGAGCAATCAGCCCCAGCATTTT; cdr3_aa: CASTRGVGSNQPQHF
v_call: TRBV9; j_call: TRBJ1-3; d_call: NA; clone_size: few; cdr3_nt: TGTGCCAGCAGCGTAGAGGGCGCGGGTGGAAACACCATATATTTT; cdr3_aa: CASSVEGAGGNTIYF
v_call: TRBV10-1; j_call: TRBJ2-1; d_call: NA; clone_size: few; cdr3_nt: TGCGCCGGTCGAGGGACGGGCAAGAATGAGCAGTTCTTC; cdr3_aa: CAGRGTGKNEQFF
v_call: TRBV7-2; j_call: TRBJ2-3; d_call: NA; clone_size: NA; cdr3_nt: TGTGCCAGCAGCTTAGCGAACCGGGGCATGAAAGCAGCGCAGTATTTT; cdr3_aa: CASSLANRGMKAAQYF
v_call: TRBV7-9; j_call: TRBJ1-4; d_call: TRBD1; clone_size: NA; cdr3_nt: TGTGCCAGCAGCTTAACGGGACAGGGGCTGGGGGAAAAACTGTTTTTT; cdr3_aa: CASSLTGQGLGEKLFF
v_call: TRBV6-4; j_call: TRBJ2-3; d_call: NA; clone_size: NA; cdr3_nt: TGTGCCAGCAGTGACTCAGATGGCCATACGCAGTATTTT; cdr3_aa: CASSDSDGHTQYF
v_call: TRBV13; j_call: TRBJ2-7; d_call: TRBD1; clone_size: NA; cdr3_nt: TGTGCCAGCAGTAGCGGTAGGACAGGGGACGAGCAGTACTTC; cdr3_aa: CASSSGRTGDEQYF
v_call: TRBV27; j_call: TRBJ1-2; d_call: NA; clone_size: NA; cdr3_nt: TGTGCCAGCAGTCTTGGGGCAGGGCCCCAGCCCTATGGCTACACCTTC; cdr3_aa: CASSLGAGPQPYGYTF
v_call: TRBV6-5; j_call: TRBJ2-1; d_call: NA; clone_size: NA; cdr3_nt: TGTGCCAGCAGTTCTCCGAGAACAAGAGCGACCAATGAGCAGTTCTTC; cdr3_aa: CASSSPRTRATNEQFF
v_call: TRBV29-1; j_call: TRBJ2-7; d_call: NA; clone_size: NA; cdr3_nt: TGCAGCGTTGAAGTCCCTCGGGACACGGAGGGGTACGAGCAGTACTTC; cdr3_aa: CSVEVPRDTEGYEQYF
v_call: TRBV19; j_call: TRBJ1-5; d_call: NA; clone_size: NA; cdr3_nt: TGTGCCAGTAGTATAGGCAGGTCGCGCAATCAGCCCCAGCATTTT; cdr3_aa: CASSIGRSRNQPQHF
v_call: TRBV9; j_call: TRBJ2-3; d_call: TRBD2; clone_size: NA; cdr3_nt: TGTGCCAGCAGCGCCCACCCACTAGCGAAGGCCTCAGATACGCAGTATTTT; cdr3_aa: CASSAHPLAKASDTQYF
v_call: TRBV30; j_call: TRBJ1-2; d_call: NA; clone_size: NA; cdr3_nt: TGTGCCTGGACCCCAATCTATGGCTACACCTTC; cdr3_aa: CAWTPIYGYTF
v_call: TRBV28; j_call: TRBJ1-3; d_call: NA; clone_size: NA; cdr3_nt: TGTGCCAGCAGTTCCGGGACGGGGTACTCTGGAAACACCATATATTTT; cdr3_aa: CASSSGTGYSGNTIYF
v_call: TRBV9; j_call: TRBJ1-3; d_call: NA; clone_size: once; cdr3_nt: TGTGCCAGCAGCGCCGGACTGAGCTCTGGAAACACCATATATTTT; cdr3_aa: CASSAGLSSGNTIYF
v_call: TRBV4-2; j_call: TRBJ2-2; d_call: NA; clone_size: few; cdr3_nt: TGTGCCAGCAGCCAAGATTGGGCAGATAACACCGGGGAGCTGTTTTTT; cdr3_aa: CASSQDWADNTGELFF
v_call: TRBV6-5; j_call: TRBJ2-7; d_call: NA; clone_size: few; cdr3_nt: TGTGCCACCGGATTTGGCGAGCAGTACTTC; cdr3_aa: CATGFGEQYF
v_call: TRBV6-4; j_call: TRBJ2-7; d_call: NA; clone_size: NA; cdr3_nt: TGTGCCAGCAGTGACTCGGGCGAGCAGTACTTC; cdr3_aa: CASSDSGEQYF